This T cell receptor beta chain was identified in a study of shared clonotypes between healthy human individuals. Findings of the study overall: In a few donors, around 5% of naive CD4 clonotypes appeared in common. Rarefaction showed that sequencing of sorted subsets was incomplete (despite large depth).

The data were produced by immunoSEQ multiplex PCR, yet TCRdb's version contains in-frame clones alone and is incomplete. The table shows 2 million to 2.5 million clones, with 85% to 95% occurring only once. Germline-derived CDR1 and CDR2 are SGHTA and FQGTGA. V gave up 4 bases and J gave up 8 bases; unmatched junction bases: 4. This CDR3 has 13 amino acids. As to this clone: Its antigen is unidentified.

The chain carries TRBV7-3 and TRBJ2-3; the match to TRBD1 covers 9 bases. The sample was naive CD4+ T cells from PBMCs. Stated subset: CD45RA+ positively selected. The clonotype comes from a man aged 18 to 29 in good health. Some clones in this sample may be carry-over from other donors' samples. The CDR3 DNA reads as TGTGCCAGCAGCTCGGGACAGGGTGGTACGCAGTATTTT. Protein: CASSSGQGGTQYF. Looking up the rest from reference TRBV7-3 and TRBJ2-3 gives the full variable domain: GAGVSQTPSNKVTEKGKYVELRCDPISGHTALYWYRQSLGQGPEFLIYFQGTGAADDSGLPNDRFFAVRPEGSVSTLKIQRTERGDSAVYLCASSSGQGGTQYFGPGTRLTVL.